The rows below give T cell receptor beta chains drawn from one sample of a study of cytomegalovirus exposure and HLA in healthy donors. Here immunoSEQ multiplex PCR was the method, and the copy in TCRdb shows in-frame clones only, minus some. Here the sample spans 100,000 to 150,000 clones, around three quarters being singletons. Specimen: PBMCs. The receptors come from a woman aged 40 to 55 in good health and CMV-seropositive. CDR3s include the opening cysteine and the closing phenylalanine or tryptophan. D genes are given only for firm matches. A row's size may be missing; if present it is once, few, many or a size class.

j_call v_call d_call clone_size cdr3_nt cdr3_aa
TRBJ2-1 TRBV5-6 TRBD2 - TGTGCCAGCAGCTCCTCAGGGCGGGGGAGTGAGCAGTTCTTC CASSSSGRGSEQFF
TRBJ2-1 TRBV4-1 TRBD2 - TGCGCCAGCAGCCAAGTATCGAGCGGGAGAGAGGGCCCGTACAATGAGCAGTTCTTC CASSQVSSGREGPYNEQFF
TRBJ2-7 TRBV21-1 - - TGTGCCAGCAGCAAATCCGCGGGCCGGGGACAGGCTTCCCACGAGCAGTACTTC CASSKSAGRGQASHEQYF
TRBJ2-2 TRBV4-1 - - TGCGCCAGCAGCCCGGAACCGGGCACCGGGGAGCTGTTTTTT CASSPEPGTGELFF
TRBJ2-3 TRBV7-2 - - TGTGCCAGCAGCTTAGTAGGGGGCACAGATACGCAGTATTTT CASSLVGGTDTQYF
TRBJ2-7 TRBV7-9 - - TGTGCCAGCAGCTTCGGGACTGTTTACGAGCAGTACTTC CASSFGTVYEQYF
TRBJ1-1 TRBV7-9 - - TGTGCCAGCAGCTTAGCGAATCTGGCCACGGAAGCTTTCTTT CASSLANLATEAFF
TRBJ2-7 TRBV29-1 TRBD2 - TGCAGCGTCGAACAAATCGGGGGGGAGCAGTACTTC CSVEQIGGEQYF
TRBJ1-6 TRBV11-2 - - TGTGCCAGCAGCGGACGTTCAGGGGATTGGGCACCCCTCCACTTT CASSGRSGDWAPLHF
TRBJ1-2 TRBV7-6 - - TGTGCCGGCAGCTCGGGATCCCGGGGCTACACCTTC CAGSSGSRGYTF
TRBJ2-3 TRBV4-2 - few TGTGCCAGCAGCCAGGCCCCGGGTACAGATACGCAGTATTTT CASSQAPGTDTQYF
TRBJ1-4 TRBV4-2 TRBD1 - TGTGCCAGCAGCTCCCGACAGGGGAGAGGGGATGAAAAACTGTTTTTT CASSSRQGRGDEKLFF
TRBJ2-7 TRBV25-1 - - TGTGCCAGCAGTGACCCTGGCGGGGCACCTTACGAGCAGTACTTC CASSDPGGAPYEQYF
TRBJ2-3 TRBV2 - many TGTGCCAGCAGAGCGGACCCCACAGATACGCAGTATTTT CASRADPTDTQYF
TRBJ2-7 TRBV28 TRBD2 once TGTGCCAGCAGTCTAGCGGGCCTAGACTCCTACGAGCAGTACTTC CASSLAGLDSYEQYF
TRBJ1-1 TRBV7-3 - - TGTGCCAGCAGCCTCTCAGACAGGTCGCCTTTCACTGAAGCTTTCTTT CASSLSDRSPFTEAFF
TRBJ1-5 TRBV5-4 TRBD1 once TGTGCCAGCAGGACGGCAGGGGGCGAATGGGGACAGCCCCAGCATTTT CASRTAGGEWGQPQHF
TRBJ2-7 TRBV19 TRBD1 few TGTGCCAGTAGTATGGCCGGGACAGGCTCCTACGAGCAGTACTTC CASSMAGTGSYEQYF
TRBJ1-1 TRBV4-1 TRBD1 few TGCGCCAGCAGCCAAGATATCACCAGGGGGCTAACTGAAGCTTTCTTT CASSQDITRGLTEAFF
TRBJ2-3 TRBV7-9 TRBD1 - TGTGCCAGCAGCCCCGGGACAGGCGGCGCAGATACGCAGTATTTT CASSPGTGGADTQYF
TRBJ1-2 TRBV21-1 - - TGTGCCAGCAGAATGGGACAGAGGGGCTACACCTTC CASRMGQRGYTF
TRBJ1-1 TRBV29-1 TRBD1 - TGCAGCGTCTTACAGACAGGGTTTGGAGAAGCTTTCTTT CSVLQTGFGEAFF
TRBJ2-3 TRBV7-8 TRBD2 few TGTGCCAGCAGCTTCTCACTAGCGGGAGACACAGATACGCAGTATTTT CASSFSLAGDTDTQYF
TRBJ2-7 TRBV5-1 TRBD2 few TGCGCCAGCAGCTTGGTGGTTAGCGGGAGTCCCCACGAGCAGTACTTC CASSLVVSGSPHEQYF
TRBJ2-3 TRBV25-1 - - TGTGCCAGCAGTGATCCGGGACTTAGCACAGATACGCAGTATTTT CASSDPGLSTDTQYF
TRBJ1-1 TRBV5-5 TRBD1 - TGTGCCAGCATGCTTCAGGGGACAGGGAACACTGAAGCTTTCTTT CASMLQGTGNTEAFF
TRBJ1-1 TRBV19 - - TGTGCCAGTATTAAGGGGTCGAACACTGAAGCTTTCTTT CASIKGSNTEAFF
TRBJ2-3 TRBV7-8 - - TGTGCCAGCAGCATAGCCACTAACTATAAGCGGACAGATACGCAGTATTTT CASSIATNYKRTDTQYF
TRBJ2-1 TRBV29-1 - - TGCAGCGTTGAAGGCAGGGTCGGCAATGAGCAGTTCTTC CSVEGRVGNEQFF
TRBJ1-1 TRBV11-2 TRBD1 few TGTGCCAGCAGCAGTAACAGGGGAAGTCACACTGAAGCTTTCTTT CASSSNRGSHTEAFF
TRBJ2-7 TRBV6-6 - - TGTGCCAGCAACAAGCGTGAGCAGTACTTC CASNKREQYF
TRBJ1-1 TRBV7-2 - - TGTGCCAGCAGCTTATCCCAGGGTAGATACGGAACTGAAGCTTTCTTT CASSLSQGRYGTEAFF
TRBJ1-5 TRBV4-2 TRBD1 - TGTGCCAGCAGCCAAGAGACAGGGATTCAGCCCCAGCATTTT CASSQETGIQPQHF
TRBJ1-2 TRBV5-1 - - TGTGCCAGCAGCATCGGGACTTTTGGGGGCTATGGCTACACCTTC CASSIGTFGGYGYTF
TRBJ1-5 TRBV18 TRBD1 - TGTGCCAGCTTACTAGGACAGGATCAGCCCCAGCATTTT CASLLGQDQPQHF
TRBJ2-7 TRBV11-3 TRBD1 - TGTGCCAGCAGCCACCGGGACAGAAATTACGAGCAGTACTTC CASSHRDRNYEQYF
TRBJ2-2 TRBV5-4 - - TGTGCCAGCAGCTGGCCCTTCGGGGAGCTGTTTTTT CASSWPFGELFF
TRBJ2-7 TRBV28 TRBD2 few TGTGCCAGCAGTCCTAGCGGGTATTTCTACGAGCAGTACTTC CASSPSGYFYEQYF
TRBJ1-2 TRBV6-6 TRBD1 - TGTGCCAGCGGCAGGGGGACTTCATCCCATGGCTACACCTTC CASGRGTSSHGYTF
TRBJ1-2 TRBV11-2 - once TGTGCCAGCAGCCCCGGGGGGGTGGGCGCCAACTATGGCTACACCTTC CASSPGGVGANYGYTF
TRBJ2-7 TRBV11-2 TRBD1 - TGTGCCAGCAGCAGTGGACAGGGGGCCTACGAGCAGTACTTC CASSSGQGAYEQYF
TRBJ2-3 TRBV18 - - TGTGCCAGCTCACCGGGCCTGCACACAGATACGCAGTATTTT CASSPGLHTDTQYF
TRBJ1-2 TRBV10-2 TRBD1 - TGCGCCAGTCAGGACAGGGCTTATGGCTACACCTTC CASQDRAYGYTF
TRBJ1-2 TRBV6-1 - - TGTGCCAGCAGTGAAGCTTCGGGGGGGGCCTATGGCTACACCTTC CASSEASGGAYGYTF
TRBJ2-4 TRBV9 - few TGTGCCAGCAGCCCTAGTGGGTTTGACGGAGCCAAAAACATTCAGTACTTC CASSPSGFDGAKNIQYF